Listed below are T cell receptor beta chains from one sample, sequenced in a study of human T cells and chemical hapten exposure. TCRdb reprocessed the RACE reads with MiXCR, giving one entry per CDR3 protein. Counted here are 150,000 to 200,000 distinct CDR3 sequences, approximately 15% occurring once; the ten biggest clones make up 1.7%. The sequencing here drew on whole blood, taken in connection with sensitization to the hapten diphenylcyclopropenone (DPC). Receptors were obtained from a woman aged 25-40 years with alopecia areata. Some clones in this sample may be carry-over from other donors' samples. Each CDR3 is given without its conserved first and last residue. Where a row states a size, it is once, few, many or the class of an expanded clone; other rows omit it.

J gene | V gene | clone size | CDR3 length | CDR3 protein
TRBJ1-2 | TRBV4-3 | - | 13 | ASSQSTGGDRGYT
TRBJ1-6 | TRBV2 | few | 13 | ASGQETGQNSPLH
TRBJ2-5 | TRBV4-3 | few | 13 | ASSQVRTAQGTQY
TRBJ2-5 | TRBV6-2/TRBV6-3 | many | 14 | ASSYEKGLLVSAQY
TRBJ2-3 | TRBV7-9 | few | 11 | ASRHTSFDTQY
TRBJ2-2 | TRBV12-5 | few | 10 | ASGLQRGGLF
TRBJ2-2 | TRBV28 | - | 12 | ASRPTGLAGELF
TRBJ1-4 | TRBV20-1 | - | 12 | SAQGDQGGEKLF
TRBJ2-7 | TRBV6-2/TRBV6-3 | - | 13 | ASSYPGSGAYEQY
TRBJ2-3 | TRBV29-1 | many | 10 | SDRTSTDTQY
TRBJ2-5 | TRBV28 | - | 11 | ASRWGTQETQY
TRBJ1-6 | TRBV11-2 | few | 13 | ASSLGYRTNSPLH
TRBJ1-1 | TRBV14 | few | 11 | ASSQDMNTEAF
TRBJ1-1 | TRBV12-3/TRBV12-4 | few | 10 | ASRPATTEAF
TRBJ2-1 | TRBV10-1 | - | 13 | ASSVGEAGENEQF
TRBJ2-2 | TRBV5-6 | many | 14 | ASSLVGGARAGELF
TRBJ2-1 | TRBV11-3 | - | 12 | ASSLMRGANEQF
TRBJ2-3 | TRBV11-2 | - | 12 | ASSSGLVSDTQY
TRBJ2-2 | TRBV7-9 | few | 14 | ASKARGVGDTGELF
TRBJ2-5 | TRBV5-1 | - | 11 | ASTLTGRETQY
TRBJ2-5 | TRBV2 | - | 11 | ASSGTAQETQY
TRBJ2-1 | TRBV18 | - | 12 | ASSPPSGEDEQF
TRBJ2-3 | TRBV7-2 | - | 14 | ASSLTQRGRTDTQY
TRBJ2-2 | TRBV20-1 | - | 14 | SASVSGGGNTGELF
TRBJ1-1 | TRBV5-1 | few | 12 | ASTEVRGGTEAF
TRBJ2-2 | TRBV3-1 | few | 13 | ASSQESGLTGELF
TRBJ1-1 | TRBV18 | many | 13 | ASSPPWTANTEAF
TRBJ1-1 | TRBV28 | - | 12 | ASPSPGERTEAF
TRBJ1-2 | TRBV5-5 | few | 11 | ASSLGDSYGYT
TRBJ2-3 | TRBV6-5 | - | 12 | ASSYIGYTDTQY
TRBJ2-7 | TRBV3-1 | - | 13 | ASSPWTGSSYEQY
TRBJ2-3 | TRBV6-1 | - | 14 | ASSEAALLRLDTQY
TRBJ1-6 | TRBV20-1 | many | 11 | SASVTGDSPLH
TRBJ2-1 | TRBV20-1 | - | 11 | SAPLGTNNEQF
TRBJ2-1 | TRBV7-7 | few | 11 | ASSLSHVNEQF
TRBJ1-2 | TRBV3-1 | - | 13 | ASSQVPQGASGYT
TRBJ2-3 | TRBV12-3/TRBV12-4 | - | 10 | ASSLWGGGQY
TRBJ1-4 | TRBV11-3 | - | 13 | ASSFSSQAREKLF
TRBJ2-5 | TRBV7-8 | few | 14 | ASSSLGTALQETQY
TRBJ2-1 | TRBV4-2 | - | 14 | ASSQEEGLYYNEQF
TRBJ2-3 | TRBV7-2 | few | 11 | ASSWRATDTQY
TRBJ2-7 | TRBV5-6 | few | 12 | ASSLLGRIYEQY